The rows below give T cell receptor beta chains drawn from one sample of a study of shared clonotypes between healthy human individuals. Using immunoSEQ multiplex PCR, the repertoire was profiled, and TCRdb retains in-frame clones only, with some absent. The sample carries about 1.5 million clones, roughly 96% recorded once. Sample: naive CD4+ T cells sorted from blood. The receptors come from a man in his thirties or forties in good health. CDR3s include the opening cysteine and the closing phenylalanine or tryptophan. The D gene is left open where the match is weak. Expanded clones are given a class, and other clones once, few, many or no size at all.

j_call | clone_size | v_call | cdr3_length | d_call | cdr3_nt | cdr3_aa
TRBJ2-7 | NA | TRBV9 | 14 | TRBD2 | TGTGCCAGCAGCGTCGAGGTAGCGGGAGCTGATAAGTACTTC | CASSVEVAGADKYF
TRBJ1-2 | NA | TRBV10-3 | 16 | NA | TGTGCCATCAAATCTATCGAAGGGGAGGTGGGCTATGGCTACACCTTC | CAIKSIEGEVGYGYTF
TRBJ2-5 | NA | TRBV5-1 | 16 | TRBD2 | TGCGCCAGCAGCCGATCCCTGGCGGGAGGTTGGGAGACCCAGTACTTC | CASSRSLAGGWETQYF
TRBJ2-5 | NA | TRBV11-1 | 13 | NA | TGTGCCAGCAGCAAGTCTAGGGAAGAGACCCAGTACTTC | CASSKSREETQYF
TRBJ2-2 | NA | TRBV10-2 | 17 | TRBD2 | TGCGCCAGCAGTCCCGGGACTAGCGGATATGCCACCGGGGAGCTGTTTTTT | CASSPGTSGYATGELFF
TRBJ2-7 | NA | TRBV6-5 | 13 | NA | TGTGCCAGCAGTTCCATGCTGGATTACGAGCAGTACTTC | CASSSMLDYEQYF
TRBJ2-7 | NA | TRBV7-2 | 15 | NA | TGTGCCAGCAGCTTACGAACAGGGCTAGGCTACGAGCAGTACTTC | CASSLRTGLGYEQYF
TRBJ2-1 | NA | TRBV14 | 12 | NA | TGTGCCAGCAGCCTTGCTGTTAATGAGCAGTTCTTC | CASSLAVNEQFF
TRBJ2-7 | NA | TRBV28 | 17 | TRBD2 | TGTGCCAGCAGTTTACGAATTGGGCTAGCGGTCCCCTACGAGCAGTACTTC | CASSLRIGLAVPYEQYF
TRBJ1-1 | NA | TRBV7-2 | 14 | NA | TGTGCCAGCAGCTTATACCCTCTGGTCGGGGAAGCTTTCTTT | CASSLYPLVGEAFF
TRBJ1-1 | NA | TRBV10-2 | 14 | NA | TGCGCCAGCAGTGAGTCGACGGGGCCCACTGAAGCTTTCTTT | CASSESTGPTEAFF
TRBJ1-1 | once | TRBV6-6 | 15 | NA | TGTGCCAGCAGCCGCCGGGACATCTTAAACACTGAAGCTTTCTTT | CASSRRDILNTEAFF
TRBJ2-7 | NA | TRBV11-2 | 17 | NA | TGTGCCAGCAGCTTAGCTCACAGGTTAGCTTCCCCCTACGAGCAGTACTTC | CASSLAHRLASPYEQYF
TRBJ2-1 | NA | TRBV5-1 | 14 | NA | TGCGCCAGCAGCTTGAGTCTAGTCTACAATGAGCAGTTCTTC | CASSLSLVYNEQFF
TRBJ2-7 | NA | TRBV5-1 | 14 | NA | TGCGCCAGCAGCTTGGTACAGGGAACCTACGAGCAGTACTTC | CASSLVQGTYEQYF
TRBJ1-3 | once | TRBV11-2 | 15 | TRBD1 | TGTGCCAGCAGCCGACCCGGGACAGCGACAAGGTCAATATATTTT | CASSRPGTATRSIYF
TRBJ2-3 | NA | TRBV12-1 | 19 | NA | TGTGCCAGCAGCTTTGTGCTAGCGGGAGGAGGTCCTAGCACAGATACGCAGTATTTT | CASSFVLAGGGPSTDTQYF
TRBJ2-2 | NA | TRBV5-1 | 14 | TRBD1 | TGCGCCAGCAGGGCAGGGGGTAACACCGGGGAGCTGTTTTTT | CASRAGGNTGELFF
TRBJ2-5 | NA | TRBV18 | 13 | NA | TGTGCCAGCTCACCAGAAGGGCGGGAGACCCAGTACTTC | CASSPEGRETQYF
TRBJ1-2 | NA | TRBV11-2 | 15 | TRBD1 | TGTGCCAGCAGCTTGCAGCAAACAGGGGGGCCTGGCTACACCTTC | CASSLQQTGGPGYTF
TRBJ2-1 | NA | TRBV29-1 | 12 | TRBD1 | TGCAGCGTTGTGACCGCGACAGGGGGAGAGTTCTTC | CSVVTATGGEFF
TRBJ2-3 | NA | TRBV5-4 | 12 | NA | TGTGCCAGCAGTGGAAAGTCAGATACGCAGTATTTT | CASSGKSDTQYF
TRBJ2-1 | once | TRBV28 | 16 | NA | TGTGCCAGCAGTTCCCTAGGGGTAGCCTCGAACAATGAGCAGTTCTTC | CASSSLGVASNNEQFF
TRBJ2-7 | once | TRBV11-2 | 15 | NA | TGTGCCAGCAGCTTAATCGACGGACGTCCCGCCGAGCAGTACTTC | CASSLIDGRPAEQYF
TRBJ2-3 | NA | TRBV5-6 | 14 | TRBD1 | TGTGCCAGCAGCCTGCTGGACAGGGAAGATACGCAGTATTTT | CASSLLDREDTQYF
TRBJ2-1 | NA | TRBV28 | 15 | NA | TGTGCCAGCACTCGGGACTCAGTGGGCTACAATGAGCAGTTCTTC | CASTRDSVGYNEQFF
TRBJ1-1 | NA | TRBV5-1 | 15 | NA | TGCGCCAGCAGCCCCGCGGGGAGGGAGAACACTGAAGCTTTCTTT | CASSPAGRENTEAFF
TRBJ2-7 | NA | TRBV19 | 15 | TRBD1 | TGTGCCAGTAGTACCGCCGGCAGGGGGTCCCGGGAGCAGTACTTC | CASSTAGRGSREQYF
TRBJ2-1 | NA | TRBV19 | 12 | NA | TGTGCCAGTAGTATAACGGTGGTTGAGCAGTTCTTC | CASSITVVEQFF
TRBJ1-1 | NA | TRBV5-1 | 14 | NA | TGCGCCAGCAGCTTGGGGGATCGGGACCTTGAAGCTTTCTTT | CASSLGDRDLEAFF
TRBJ1-3 | NA | TRBV7-2 | 15 | NA | TGTGCCAGCAGCTTAGATTCAGGGACGGGAAACACCATATATTTT | CASSLDSGTGNTIYF
TRBJ2-5 | NA | TRBV7-6 | 17 | TRBD1 | TGTGCCAGCAGCAGCAGCACTGGGACAGGGGGCCGCGAGACCCAGTACTTC | CASSSSTGTGGRETQYF
TRBJ2-1 | NA | TRBV5-8 | 16 | NA | TGTGCCAGCAGCGCGGGAAAGGCCGTGGGACTCAATGAGCAGTTCTTC | CASSAGKAVGLNEQFF
TRBJ2-4 | once | TRBV30 | 15 | NA | TGTGCCTGGAGTACCCGCGGGGTAGCCAAAAACATTCAGTACTTC | CAWSTRGVAKNIQYF
TRBJ1-2 | NA | TRBV9 | 13 | NA | TGTGCCAGCAGCGTAGAGGGGGTCCGTGGCTACACCTTC | CASSVEGVRGYTF
TRBJ2-7 | NA | TRBV5-1 | 14 | NA | TGCGCCAGCAGCTTGGAGGGTTTCTCCTACGAGCAGTACTTC | CASSLEGFSYEQYF
TRBJ2-1 | NA | TRBV5-4 | 14 | NA | TGTGCCAGCACCGACGGAGGAGCCTACAATGAGCAGTTCTTC | CASTDGGAYNEQFF
TRBJ2-2 | NA | TRBV12-2 | 18 | NA | TGTGCAAGTCGCTCCTATGGGGGGGCAGACTACAACACCGGGGAGCTGTTTTTT | CASRSYGGADYNTGELFF
TRBJ2-7 | NA | TRBV6-1 | 15 | TRBD2 | TGTGCCAGCATACCGGGACTAGCGGTGTCCTACGAGCAGTACTTC | CASIPGLAVSYEQYF
TRBJ1-1 | NA | TRBV7-8 | 15 | NA | TGTGCCAGCAGCTTAGTTATTCGGACAGCGCCTGAAGCTTTCTTT | CASSLVIRTAPEAFF
TRBJ1-2 | once | TRBV5-4 | 15 | NA | TGTGCCAGCAGCTTGGGTCCGGCAGGAAGCTATGGCTACACCTTC | CASSLGPAGSYGYTF
TRBJ1-1 | NA | TRBV28 | 15 | TRBD1 | TGTGCCAGCAGTCTATGGACAGGGGTGAACACTGAAGCTTTCTTT | CASSLWTGVNTEAFF
TRBJ2-2 | NA | TRBV4-3 | 15 | TRBD2 | TGCGCCAGCAGCCACAGCGGGAGAAACACCGGGGAGCTGTTTTTT | CASSHSGRNTGELFF
TRBJ1-1 | NA | TRBV5-1 | 15 | NA | TGCGCCAGCAGCCTGTACAGTTCCGCGAACACTGAAGCTTTCTTT | CASSLYSSANTEAFF
TRBJ2-7 | NA | TRBV10-3 | 15 | NA | TGTGCCATCAGTGAGTCCGACGGTAAATCCTACGAGCAGTACTTC | CAISESDGKSYEQYF
TRBJ2-5 | NA | TRBV28 | 13 | NA | TGTGCCAGCAGTCTAAGAGGACCCCGGGCCCAGTACTTC | CASSLRGPRAQYF
TRBJ2-2 | NA | TRBV18 | 15 | TRBD2 | TGTGCCAGCTCACCAAGCGGGACGAGGACCGGGGAGCTGTTTTTT | CASSPSGTRTGELFF
TRBJ2-7 | NA | TRBV6-6 | 13 | NA | TGTGCCAGTAGAGAGAGCGGTACCTACGAGCAGTACTTC | CASRESGTYEQYF
TRBJ2-3 | once | TRBV29-1 | 19 | TRBD2 | TGCAGCGTTCGGGAGGGACTAGCGGGAGGGAGGTTTAGCACAGATACGCAGTATTTT | CSVREGLAGGRFSTDTQYF
TRBJ2-7 | NA | TRBV18 | 12 | NA | TGTGCCAGCTCACCGACAGGCCACGAGCAGTACTTC | CASSPTGHEQYF
TRBJ1-2 | NA | TRBV2 | 14 | NA | TGTGCCAGCAGTTTTCGTCAGGGGAACTATGGCTACACCTTC | CASSFRQGNYGYTF
TRBJ1-1 | NA | TRBV25-1 | 12 | NA | TGTGCCAGCAGTGGACAGAGAAAAGAAGCTTTCTTT | CASSGQRKEAFF
TRBJ2-1 | NA | TRBV29-1 | 15 | TRBD2 | TGCAGCGTTGAAGGGGGCGGGAGGGACTACAATGAGCAGTTCTTC | CSVEGGGRDYNEQFF
TRBJ2-2 | NA | TRBV5-4 | 18 | TRBD2 | TGTGCCAGCAGCTTGGGGTCCGGCGGGAGGGTGAACACCGGGGAGCTGTTTTTT | CASSLGSGGRVNTGELFF